This is a list of T cell receptor beta chains from one sample in a study of T cells in Graves' hyperthyroidism and ophthalmopathy. Each CDR3 protein is one row after TCRdb ran MiXCR on the multiplex PCR reads. Among 550,000 to 800,000 distinct CDR3 sequences listed, 15% to 20% were seen once. The sample was blood. These receptors were obtained from a man in his fifties with Graves' hyperthyroidism. Both conserved end residues are part of each CDR3. A D gene is named only where the DNA matches it firmly. Size values are once, few and many counts, or a class for expanded clones, and some rows have none.

TRBD1 | TRBJ2-6 | NA | TRBV6-1 | CASSPGQGGGANVLTF | TGTGCCAGCAGTCCGGGACAGGGTGGCGGGGCCAACGTCCTGACTTTC
NA | TRBJ2-3 | NA | TRBV11-3 | CASSGGTTGTQYF | TGTGCCAGCAGTGGGGGAACCACAGGTACGCAGTATTTT
NA | TRBJ2-3 | NA | TRBV2 | CASEGTTDTQYF | TGTGCCAGCGAAGGGACCACAGATACGCAGTATTTT
NA | TRBJ2-3 | NA | TRBV7-3 | CASSLLGAGLATDTQYF | TGTGCCAGCAGCTTATTGGGGGCGGGATTGGCCACAGATACGCAGTATTTT
TRBD1 | TRBJ1-2 | NA | TRBV20-1 | CSASAETGNYGYTF | TGCAGTGCCTCCGCCGAGACAGGGAACTATGGCTACACCTTC
NA | TRBJ2-7 | NA | TRBV6-2/TRBV6-3 | CASSRTRGSYEQYF | TGTGCCAGCAGCCGTACCCGGGGATCCTACGAGCAGTACTTC
TRBD1 | TRBJ1-6 | few | TRBV10-3 | CAISESGTANSPLHF | TGTGCCATCAGTGAGTCCGGGACAGCTAATTCACCCCTCCACTTT
NA | TRBJ1-1 | many | TRBV10-2 | CASSEVGLNTEAFF | TGCGCCAGCAGTGAGGTGGGTTTGAACACTGAAGCTTTCTTT
TRBD2 | TRBJ2-1 | NA | TRBV5-1 | CASSYSGGDNEQFF | TGCGCCAGCAGCTATAGCGGGGGGGACAATGAGCAGTTCTTC
TRBD1 | TRBJ1-1 | many | TRBV28 | CASSLQGRAEAFF | TGTGCCAGCAGCTTACAGGGGAGGGCTGAAGCTTTCTTT
NA | TRBJ2-7 | few | TRBV2 | CASTSAASYEQYF | TGTGCCAGCACTTCGGCGGCGTCCTACGAGCAGTACTTC
TRBD2 | TRBJ2-1 | few | TRBV30 | CAWSQRGSYNEQFF | TGTGCCTGGAGTCAGCGGGGCTCCTACAATGAGCAGTTCTTC
NA | TRBJ1-1 | many | TRBV2 | CAQQMGWGTEAFF | TGTGCCCAGCAGATGGGATGGGGGACTGAAGCTTTCTTT
NA | TRBJ1-1 | NA | TRBV5-1 | CASSSNRQPHTEAFF | TGCGCCAGCAGCTCTAATAGACAGCCGCACACTGAAGCTTTCTTT
TRBD1 | TRBJ1-5 | many | TRBV15 | CATDQDRGRGNQPQHF | TGTGCCACTGATCAGGACAGGGGGCGAGGCAATCAGCCCCAGCATTTT
NA | TRBJ1-1 | many | TRBV30 | CAWSRGPGAEAFF | TGTGCCTGGAGCCGGGGGCCGGGGGCTGAAGCTTTCTTT
TRBD2 | TRBJ2-3 | many | TRBV7-9 | CASGSVTSGPPDTQYF | TGTGCCAGCGGATCTGTGACTAGCGGCCCCCCAGATACGCAGTATTTT
NA | TRBJ2-5 | many | TRBV2 | CASQEGLRETQYF | TGTGCCAGCCAGGAGGGCCTGCGGGAGACCCAGTACTTC
NA | TRBJ2-1 | many | TRBV5-1 | CASSLGIGGYSYNEQFF | TGCGCCAGCAGCCTCGGTATTGGGGGCTACTCCTACAATGAGCAGTTCTTC
NA | TRBJ2-3 | many | TRBV6-1 | CASSPDGDTQYF | TGTGCCAGCAGTCCCGACGGGGATACGCAGTATTTT
NA | TRBJ2-7 | few | TRBV20-1 | CSASPQTSSYEQYF | TGCAGTGCTAGTCCCCAGACGTCCTCCTACGAGCAGTACTTC
NA | TRBJ2-6 | many | TRBV28 | CASSRNGGSGANVLTF | TGTGCCAGCAGCCGCAACGGGGGAAGTGGGGCCAACGTCCTGACTTTC
NA | TRBJ1-3 | many | TRBV12-3/TRBV12-4 | CASRKPLSSGNTIYF | TGTGCCAGCAGAAAACCCCTCAGCTCTGGAAACACCATATATTTT
NA | TRBJ1-2 | many | TRBV2 | CASRPDGVSNYGYTF | TGTGCCAGCAGACCGGACGGCGTCTCTAACTATGGCTACACCTTC
TRBD1 | TRBJ1-2 | many | TRBV10-3 | CAISRTGEDGYTF | TGTGCCATTTCCCGTACAGGGGAGGATGGCTACACCTTC
TRBD2 | TRBJ2-1 | few | TRBV7-2 | CASSLAISGLAGGYEQFF | TGTGCCAGCAGCTTAGCGATTTCAGGGCTAGCGGGAGGCTATGAGCAGTTCTTC
NA | TRBJ2-7 | NA | TRBV6-1 | CASSTNDRLYEQYF | TGTGCCAGCAGCACCAATGACAGGCTCTACGAGCAGTACTTC
TRBD2 | TRBJ2-5 | many | TRBV29-1 | CSVGRRVGRMETQYF | TGCAGCGTTGGCCGACGGGTCGGGAGGATGGAGACCCAGTACTTC
TRBD2 | TRBJ2-3 | many | TRBV6-1 | CASSERRLAGRTDTQYF | TGTGCCAGCAGTGAAAGAAGGCTAGCGGGAAGGACAGATACGCAGTATTTT
NA | TRBJ2-6 | many | TRBV11-2 | CASSGGSGANVLTF | TGTGCCAGCAGTGGGGGGTCCGGGGCCAACGTCCTGACTTTC
NA | TRBJ1-2 | many | TRBV6-1 | CASSLDSDYGYTF | TGTGCCAGCAGCCTAGACAGCGACTATGGCTACACCTTC
TRBD2 | TRBJ2-1 | NA | TRBV12-3/TRBV12-4 | CASSGSGGIRYNEQFF | TGTGCCAGCAGCGGCTCCGGGGGGATTCGTTACAATGAGCAGTTCTTC
NA | TRBJ1-1 | few | TRBV6-2/TRBV6-3 | CASSYPTEAFF | TGTGCCAGCAGTTACCCAACTGAAGCTTTCTTT